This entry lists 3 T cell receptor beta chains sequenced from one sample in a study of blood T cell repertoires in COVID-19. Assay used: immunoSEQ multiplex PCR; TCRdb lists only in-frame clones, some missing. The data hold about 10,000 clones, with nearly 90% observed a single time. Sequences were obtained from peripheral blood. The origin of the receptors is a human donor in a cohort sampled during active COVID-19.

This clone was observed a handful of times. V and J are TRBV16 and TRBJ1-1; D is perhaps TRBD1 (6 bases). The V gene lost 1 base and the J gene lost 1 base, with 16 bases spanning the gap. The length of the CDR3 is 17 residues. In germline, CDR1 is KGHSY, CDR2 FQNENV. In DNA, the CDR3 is TGTGCCAGCAGCCAATGGGGAGACAGGTCCCCGAACACTGAAGCTTTCTTT. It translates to CASSQWGDRSPNTEAFF. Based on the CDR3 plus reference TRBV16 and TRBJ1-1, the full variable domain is GEEVAQTPKHLVRGEGQKAKLYCAPIKGHSYVFWYQQVLKNEFKFLISFQNENVFDETGMPKERFSAKCLPNSPCSLEIQATKLEDSAVYFCASSQWGDRSPNTEAFFGQGTRLTVV.

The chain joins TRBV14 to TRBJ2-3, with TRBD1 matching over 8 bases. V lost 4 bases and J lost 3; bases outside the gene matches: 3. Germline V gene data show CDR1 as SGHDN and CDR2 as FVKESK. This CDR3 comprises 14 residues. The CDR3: CASSRRQGTDTQYF. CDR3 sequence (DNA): TGTGCCAGCAGCCGTAGACAGGGGACAGATACGCAGTATTTT.

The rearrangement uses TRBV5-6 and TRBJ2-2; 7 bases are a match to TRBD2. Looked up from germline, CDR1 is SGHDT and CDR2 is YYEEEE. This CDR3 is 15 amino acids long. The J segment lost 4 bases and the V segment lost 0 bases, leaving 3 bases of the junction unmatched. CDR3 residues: CASSLGLARTGELFF. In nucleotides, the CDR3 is TGTGCCAGCAGCTTGGGACTAGCACGCACCGGGGAGCTGTTTTTT.